The TCR beta chain described here comes from a study of technical replicates of blood from several donors. This CDR3 is built from 15 residues. Generated by immunoSEQ multiplex PCR, the TCRdb table keeps only in-frame clones and is missing some. The sample shows fewer than 70,000 clones, approximately 86% of them seen only once. The TCR sequence derives from a human donor in good health. Some clones in this sample may be carry-over from other donors' samples. The sample consisted of PBMCs. The V call is TRBV21-1, the J call TRBJ1-1; whether TRBD1, the table's D call, matches the DNA was not checked. TRBV21-1 is reported as a pseudogene. CDR3 DNA: TGTGCCAGCAGCAAAGGGGACAGGTATTACACTGAAGCTTTCTTT. As protein: CASSKGDRYYTEAFF.